This is a list of T cell receptor beta chains from one sample in a study of T cell responses to AZD1222 COVID-19 vaccine. Assay used: immunoSEQ multiplex PCR; TCRdb lists only in-frame clones, some missing. The sample includes 150,000 to 200,000 clones, 85% to 95% of them seen just once. Sequenced material: peripheral blood, taken on day 0 of AZD1222 vaccination. The receptors come from an adult in good health. CDR3s leave out the opening cysteine and the closing phenylalanine or tryptophan.

cdr3_aa: ASSELSQVAQPQH; j_call: TRBJ1-5; v_call: TRBV6-1
cdr3_aa: ATSDSGFNYGYT; j_call: TRBJ1-2; v_call: TRBV24-1
cdr3_aa: ASKSSSLNEKLF; j_call: TRBJ1-4; v_call: TRBV6-5
cdr3_aa: ASSLVGLPYGNEKLF; j_call: TRBJ1-4; v_call: TRBV5-5
cdr3_aa: ASSQDANPGNTIY; j_call: TRBJ1-3; v_call: TRBV4-3
cdr3_aa: ASKLGAGAYEQY; j_call: TRBJ2-7; v_call: TRBV7-2
cdr3_aa: ASSERTIFNSPLH; j_call: TRBJ1-6; v_call: TRBV7-6
cdr3_aa: ASSLPVRAPYNEQF; j_call: TRBJ2-1; v_call: TRBV5-4
cdr3_aa: ASSLVVGGRNTIY; j_call: TRBJ1-3; v_call: TRBV7-2
cdr3_aa: ASSRQGWTGELF; j_call: TRBJ2-2; v_call: TRBV28
cdr3_aa: ASSQRTGDSGNTIY; j_call: TRBJ1-3; v_call: TRBV4-1
cdr3_aa: ASSPGLDTYEQY; j_call: TRBJ2-7; v_call: TRBV5-4
cdr3_aa: ASRPPGISNQPQH; j_call: TRBJ1-5; v_call: TRBV19
cdr3_aa: ASSYAGQGNHEQY; j_call: TRBJ2-7; v_call: TRBV6-2/TRBV6-3
cdr3_aa: AWSGGGEQY; j_call: TRBJ2-7; v_call: TRBV30
cdr3_aa: ASSLFGAYGYT; j_call: TRBJ1-2; v_call: TRBV5-4
cdr3_aa: ASSLTEGQRAI; j_call: TRBJ2-1; v_call: TRBV7-3
cdr3_aa: ASSYGGLNTEAF; j_call: TRBJ1-1; v_call: TRBV19
cdr3_aa: ASSLRGGITEAF; j_call: TRBJ1-1; v_call: TRBV11-2
cdr3_aa: ASSLWSGNTEAF; j_call: TRBJ1-1; v_call: TRBV19
cdr3_aa: ASSNREVGELF; j_call: TRBJ2-2; v_call: TRBV6-2/TRBV6-3
cdr3_aa: ASRTGSDYGEKLF; j_call: TRBJ1-4; v_call: TRBV19